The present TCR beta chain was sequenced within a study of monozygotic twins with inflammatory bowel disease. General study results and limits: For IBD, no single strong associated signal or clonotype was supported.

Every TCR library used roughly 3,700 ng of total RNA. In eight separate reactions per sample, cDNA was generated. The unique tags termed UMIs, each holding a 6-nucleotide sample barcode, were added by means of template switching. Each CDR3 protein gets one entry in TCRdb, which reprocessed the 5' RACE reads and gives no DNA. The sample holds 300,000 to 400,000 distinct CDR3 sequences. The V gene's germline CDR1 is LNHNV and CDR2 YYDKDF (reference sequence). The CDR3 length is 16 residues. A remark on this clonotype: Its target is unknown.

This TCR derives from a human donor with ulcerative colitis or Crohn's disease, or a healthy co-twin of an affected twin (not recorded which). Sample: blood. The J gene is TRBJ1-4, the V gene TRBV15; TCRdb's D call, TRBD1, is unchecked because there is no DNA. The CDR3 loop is CATSRGLDRFNEKLFF.